This TCR beta chain derives from a study of CD4+ T cells in melanoma. Study findings and constraints: CD8+ T cell, macrophage and B cell function reportedly correlated with neoantigen-specific CD4+ T cells.

The CDR3 totals 16 residues. The V gene's germline CDR1 is SEHNR and CDR2 FQNEAQ (reference sequence). Data came from immunoSEQ multiplex PCR; TCRdb stores just in-frame clones and leaves some out. The sample holds tens of thousands of clones; more than 60% are singletons and the top ten take 4.8%. As concerns this clone: Its specificity is not known. One junction end does not reproduce the germline sequence, and a read error may be involved.

This chain joins TRBV7-9 and TRBJ2-7; 7 positions agree with TRBD2. Material: tumor tissue. This sequence originates from a human donor with melanoma. CDR3 sequence: CASSQGRGERSYEQYF. CDR3 sequence (DNA): TGCGCCAGCAGCCAAGGTCGGGGGGAAAGGTCCTACGAGCAGTACTTC.